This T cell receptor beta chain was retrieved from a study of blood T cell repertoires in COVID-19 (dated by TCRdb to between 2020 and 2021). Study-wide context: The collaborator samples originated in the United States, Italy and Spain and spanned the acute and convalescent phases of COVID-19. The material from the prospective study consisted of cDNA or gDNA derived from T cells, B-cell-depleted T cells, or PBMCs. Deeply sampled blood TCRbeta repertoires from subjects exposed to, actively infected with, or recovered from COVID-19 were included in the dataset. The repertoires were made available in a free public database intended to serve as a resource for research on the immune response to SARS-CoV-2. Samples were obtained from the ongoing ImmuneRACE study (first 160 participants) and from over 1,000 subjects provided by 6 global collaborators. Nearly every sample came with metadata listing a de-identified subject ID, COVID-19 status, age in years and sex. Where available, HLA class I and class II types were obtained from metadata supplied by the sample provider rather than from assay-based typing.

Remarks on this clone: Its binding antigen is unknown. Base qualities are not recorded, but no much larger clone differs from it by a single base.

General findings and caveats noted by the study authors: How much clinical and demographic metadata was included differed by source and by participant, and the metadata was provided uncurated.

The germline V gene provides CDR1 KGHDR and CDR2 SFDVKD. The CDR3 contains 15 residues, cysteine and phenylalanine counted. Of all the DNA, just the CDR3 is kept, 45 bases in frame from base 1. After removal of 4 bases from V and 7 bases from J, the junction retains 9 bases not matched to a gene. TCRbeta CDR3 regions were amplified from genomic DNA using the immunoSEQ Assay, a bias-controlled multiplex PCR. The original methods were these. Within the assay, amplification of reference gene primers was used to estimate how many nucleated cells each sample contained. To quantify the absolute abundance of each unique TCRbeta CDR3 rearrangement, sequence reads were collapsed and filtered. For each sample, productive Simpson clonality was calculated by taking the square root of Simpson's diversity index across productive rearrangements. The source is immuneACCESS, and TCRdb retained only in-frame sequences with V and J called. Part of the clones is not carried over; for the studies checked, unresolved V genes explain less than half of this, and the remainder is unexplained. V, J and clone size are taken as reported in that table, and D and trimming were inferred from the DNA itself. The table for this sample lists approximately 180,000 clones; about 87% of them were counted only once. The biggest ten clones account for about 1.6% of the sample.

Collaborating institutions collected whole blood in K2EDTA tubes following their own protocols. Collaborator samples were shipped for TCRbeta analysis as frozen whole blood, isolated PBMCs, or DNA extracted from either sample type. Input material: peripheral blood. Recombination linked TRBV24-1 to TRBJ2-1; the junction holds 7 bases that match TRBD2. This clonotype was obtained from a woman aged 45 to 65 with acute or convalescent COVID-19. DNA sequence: TGTGCCACCAGTGACGTGACTAGCATTCGAAATGAGCAGTTCTTC. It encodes CATSDVTSIRNEQFF.